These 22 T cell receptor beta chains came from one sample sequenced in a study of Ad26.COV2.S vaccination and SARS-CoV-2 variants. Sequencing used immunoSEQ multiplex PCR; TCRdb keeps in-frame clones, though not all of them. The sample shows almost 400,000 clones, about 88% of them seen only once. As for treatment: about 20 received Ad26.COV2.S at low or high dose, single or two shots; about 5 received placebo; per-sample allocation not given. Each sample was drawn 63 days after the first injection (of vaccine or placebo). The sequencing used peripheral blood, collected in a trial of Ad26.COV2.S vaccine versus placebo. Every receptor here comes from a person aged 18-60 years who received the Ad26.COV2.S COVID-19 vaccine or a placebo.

The CDR3 nucleotides read TGTGCTAGTGGTTCGGCCAGGGGAGGGCCCCAGCATTTT. Protein: CASGSARGGPQHF. The chain links TRBV12-5 to TRBJ1-5; D possibly corresponds to TRBD1 (6 bases). The CDR3 contains 13 residues. V dropped 4 bases and J dropped 9 bases, with 13 bases sitting between them. Per the germline V gene, CDR1 is LGHNT and CDR2 is FRNRAP.

For the CDR3, the DNA is TGTGCCAGCAGCTTAGGACAGGGGAGCTCCTATAATTCACCCCTCCACTTT. It specifies CASSLGQGSSYNSPLHF. This chain uses TRBV7-3 with TRBJ1-6; 9 bases fit TRBD1. Germline lookup yields CDR1 SGHTA and CDR2 FQGTGA. The CDR3 is 17 residues long. V trimming: 2 bases; J trimming: 0 bases; junction bases outside the gene matches: 2.

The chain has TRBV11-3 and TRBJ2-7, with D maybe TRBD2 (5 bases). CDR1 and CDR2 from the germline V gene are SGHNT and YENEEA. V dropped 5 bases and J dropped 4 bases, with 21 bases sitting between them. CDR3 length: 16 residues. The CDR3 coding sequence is TGTGCCAGCAGCCTAGCTGGCTCTGTCGTCGGATACGAGCAGTACTTC. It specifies CASSLAGSVVGYEQYF.

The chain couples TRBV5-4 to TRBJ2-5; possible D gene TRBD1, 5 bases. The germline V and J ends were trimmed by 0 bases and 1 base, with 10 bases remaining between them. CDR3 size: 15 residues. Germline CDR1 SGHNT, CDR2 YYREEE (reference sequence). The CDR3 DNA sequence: TGTGCCAGCAGCTTGGTTGACAGTACCCAAGAGACCCAGTACTTC. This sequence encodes CASSLVDSTQETQYF.

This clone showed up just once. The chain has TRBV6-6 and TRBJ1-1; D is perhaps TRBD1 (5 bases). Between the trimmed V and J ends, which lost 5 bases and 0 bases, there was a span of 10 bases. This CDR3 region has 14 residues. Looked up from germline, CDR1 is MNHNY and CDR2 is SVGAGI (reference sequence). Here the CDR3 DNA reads TGTGCCAGCAGTCTCCTCAGGGTGAACACTGAAGCTTTCTTT. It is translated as CASSLLRVNTEAFF.

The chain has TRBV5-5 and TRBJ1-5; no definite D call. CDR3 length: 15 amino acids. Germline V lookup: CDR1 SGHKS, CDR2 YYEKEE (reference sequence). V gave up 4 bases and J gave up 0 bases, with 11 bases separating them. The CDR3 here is CASSEAAYSNQPQHF. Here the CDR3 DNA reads TGTGCCAGCAGCGAGGCAGCTTATAGCAATCAGCCCCAGCATTTT. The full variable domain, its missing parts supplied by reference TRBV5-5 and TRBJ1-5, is DAGVTQSPTHLIKTRGQQVTLRCSPISGHKSVSWYQQVLGQGPQFIFQYYEKEERGRGNFPDRFSARQFPNYSSELNVNALLLGDSALYLCASSEAAYSNQPQHFGDGTRLSIL.

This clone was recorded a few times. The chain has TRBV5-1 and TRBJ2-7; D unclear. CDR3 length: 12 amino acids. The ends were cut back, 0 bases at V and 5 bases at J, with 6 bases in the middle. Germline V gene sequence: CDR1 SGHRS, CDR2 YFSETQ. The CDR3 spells CASSLVSHEQYF. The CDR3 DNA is TGCGCCAGCAGCTTGGTTTCTCACGAGCAGTACTTC. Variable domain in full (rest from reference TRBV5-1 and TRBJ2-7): KAGVTQTPRYLIKTRGQQVTLSCSPISGHRSVSWYQQTPGQGLQFLFEYFSETQRNKGNFPGRFSGRQFSNSRSEMNVSTLELGDSALYLCASSLVSHEQYFGPGTRLTVT.

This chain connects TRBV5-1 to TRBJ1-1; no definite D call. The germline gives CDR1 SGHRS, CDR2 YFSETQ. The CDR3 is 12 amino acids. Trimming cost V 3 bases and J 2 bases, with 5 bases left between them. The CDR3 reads CASSSDNTEAFF. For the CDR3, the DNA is TGCGCCAGCAGCTCAGATAACACTGAAGCTTTCTTT.

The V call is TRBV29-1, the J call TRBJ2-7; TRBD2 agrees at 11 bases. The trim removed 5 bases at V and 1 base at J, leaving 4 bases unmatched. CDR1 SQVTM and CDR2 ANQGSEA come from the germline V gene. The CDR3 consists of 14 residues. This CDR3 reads CSVFGLAGSYEQYF. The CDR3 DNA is TGCAGCGTTTTCGGACTAGCGGGTTCCTACGAGCAGTACTTC.

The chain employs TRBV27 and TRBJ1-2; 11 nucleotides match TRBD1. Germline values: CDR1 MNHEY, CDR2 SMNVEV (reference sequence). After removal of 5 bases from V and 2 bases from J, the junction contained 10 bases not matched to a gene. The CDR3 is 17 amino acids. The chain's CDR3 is CASSAQGQGALNYGYTF. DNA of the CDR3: TGTGCCAGCAGTGCTCAAGGACAGGGGGCTTTGAACTATGGCTACACCTTC.

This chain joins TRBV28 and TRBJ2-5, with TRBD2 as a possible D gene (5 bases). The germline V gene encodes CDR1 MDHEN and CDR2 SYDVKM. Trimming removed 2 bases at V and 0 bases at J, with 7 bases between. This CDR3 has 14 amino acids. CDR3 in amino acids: CASSLAGYQETQYF. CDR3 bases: TGTGCCAGCAGTTTAGCGGGCTACCAAGAGACCCAGTACTTC.

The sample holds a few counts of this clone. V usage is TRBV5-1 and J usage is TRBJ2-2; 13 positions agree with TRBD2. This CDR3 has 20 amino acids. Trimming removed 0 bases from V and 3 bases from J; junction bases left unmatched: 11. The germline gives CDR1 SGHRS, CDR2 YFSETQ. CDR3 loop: CASSLAGLAGVGSDTGELFF. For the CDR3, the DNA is TGCGCCAGCAGCTTGGCAGGACTAGCGGGAGTCGGGTCGGACACCGGGGAGCTGTTTTTT.

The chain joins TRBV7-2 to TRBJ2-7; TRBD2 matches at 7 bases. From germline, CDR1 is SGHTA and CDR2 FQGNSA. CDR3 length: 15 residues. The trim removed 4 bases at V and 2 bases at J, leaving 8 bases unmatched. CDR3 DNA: TGTGCCAGCAGCTCCCAGAGCGGGGCCGCCTACGAGCAGTACTTC. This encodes CASSSQSGAAYEQYF.

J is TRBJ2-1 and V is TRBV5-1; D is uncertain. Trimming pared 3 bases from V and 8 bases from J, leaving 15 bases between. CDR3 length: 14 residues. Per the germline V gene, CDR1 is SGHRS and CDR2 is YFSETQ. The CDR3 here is CASSSGSFGDEQFF. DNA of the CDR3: TGCGCCAGCAGCTCCGGATCATTTGGGGATGAGCAGTTCTTC.

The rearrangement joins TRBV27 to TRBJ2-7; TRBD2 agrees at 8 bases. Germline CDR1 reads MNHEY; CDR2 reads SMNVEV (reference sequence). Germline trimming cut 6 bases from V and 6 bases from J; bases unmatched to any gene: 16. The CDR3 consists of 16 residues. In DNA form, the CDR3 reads TGTGCCAGCAGCCACGGGCCGGGACTAGGTTCCCCCGAGCAGTACTTC. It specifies CASSHGPGLGSPEQYF.

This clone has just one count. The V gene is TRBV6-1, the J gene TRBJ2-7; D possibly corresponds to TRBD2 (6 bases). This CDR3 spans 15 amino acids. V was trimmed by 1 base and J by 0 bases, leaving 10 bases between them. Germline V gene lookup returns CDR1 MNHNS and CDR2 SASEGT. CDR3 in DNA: TGTGCCAGCAGTGAAGGAGGAGGGAGCTCCTACGAGCAGTACTTC. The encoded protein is CASSEGGGSSYEQYF.

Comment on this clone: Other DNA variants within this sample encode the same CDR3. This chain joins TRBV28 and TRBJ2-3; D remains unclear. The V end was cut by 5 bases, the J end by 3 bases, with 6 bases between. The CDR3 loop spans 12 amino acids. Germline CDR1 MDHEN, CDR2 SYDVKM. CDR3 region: CASSPGTDTQYF. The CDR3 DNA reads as TGTGCCAGCAGTCCAGGTACAGATACGCAGTATTTT.

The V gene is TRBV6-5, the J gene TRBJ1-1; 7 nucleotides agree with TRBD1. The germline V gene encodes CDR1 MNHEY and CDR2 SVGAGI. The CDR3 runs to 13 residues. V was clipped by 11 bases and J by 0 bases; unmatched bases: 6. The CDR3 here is CAGRGLMNTEAFF. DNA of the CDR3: TGTGCCGGGAGGGGGCTAATGAACACTGAAGCTTTCTTT.

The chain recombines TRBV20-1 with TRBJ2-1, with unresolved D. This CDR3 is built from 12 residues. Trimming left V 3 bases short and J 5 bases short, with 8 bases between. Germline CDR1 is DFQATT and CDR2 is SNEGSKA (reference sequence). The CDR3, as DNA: TGCAGTGCTAGTAACTATAACAATGAGCAGTTCTTC. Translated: CSASNYNNEQFF.

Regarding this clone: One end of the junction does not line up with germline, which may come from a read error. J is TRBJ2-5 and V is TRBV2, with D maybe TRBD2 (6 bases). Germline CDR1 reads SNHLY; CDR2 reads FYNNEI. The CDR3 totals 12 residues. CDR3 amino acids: CASSKSDYRGDF. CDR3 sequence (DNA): TGTGCCAGCAGTAAATCGGACTACCGAGGGGACTTC.

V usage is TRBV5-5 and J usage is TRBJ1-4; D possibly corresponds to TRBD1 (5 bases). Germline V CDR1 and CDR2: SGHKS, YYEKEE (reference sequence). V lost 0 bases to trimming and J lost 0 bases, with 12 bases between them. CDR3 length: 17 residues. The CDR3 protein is CASSLVAGIATNEKLFF. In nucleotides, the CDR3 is TGTGCCAGCAGCTTGGTCGCAGGGATTGCAACTAATGAAAAACTGTTTTTT.

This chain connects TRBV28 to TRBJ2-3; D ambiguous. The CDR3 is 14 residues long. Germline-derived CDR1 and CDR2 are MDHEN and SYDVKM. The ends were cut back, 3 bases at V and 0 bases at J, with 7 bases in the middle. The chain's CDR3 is CASSFQASTDTQYF. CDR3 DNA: TGTGCCAGCAGTTTCCAAGCTAGCACAGATACGCAGTATTTT.